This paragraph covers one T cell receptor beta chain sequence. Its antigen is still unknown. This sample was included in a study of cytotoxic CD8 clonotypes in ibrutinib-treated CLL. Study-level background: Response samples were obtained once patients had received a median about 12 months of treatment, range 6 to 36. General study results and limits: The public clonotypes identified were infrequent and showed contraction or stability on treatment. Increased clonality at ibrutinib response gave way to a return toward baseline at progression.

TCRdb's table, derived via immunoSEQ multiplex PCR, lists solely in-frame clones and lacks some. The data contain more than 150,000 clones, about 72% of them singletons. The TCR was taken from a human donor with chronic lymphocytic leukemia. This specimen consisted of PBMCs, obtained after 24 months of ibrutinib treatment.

CDR3 sequence reads: CASSIWAGDTIYF. CDR3 in DNA: TGTGCCAGTAGTATTTGGGCCGGTGACACCATATATTTT. The gene calls are TRBV19 and TRBJ1-3, with no clear D. Trimming pared 3 bases from V and 8 bases from J, leaving 11 bases between. The V gene's germline CDR1 is LNHDA and CDR2 SQIVND (reference sequence). The CDR3 has 13 amino acids.